A single sample is the source of the 29 T cell receptor beta chains below, sequenced in a study of T cell responses to AZD1222 COVID-19 vaccine. The method was immunoSEQ multiplex PCR; TCRdb's version includes in-frame clones alone and lacks a portion of them. The sample yields 70,000 to 85,000 clones, 86% seen once. Sequencing was performed on peripheral blood, taken on day 0 of AZD1222 vaccination. Receptor source: an adult in good health.

This clone was seen only once. The chain has TRBV2 and TRBJ1-1; D not resolved. The CDR3 covers 13 residues. The V end lost 6 bases, the J end lost 1 base, and 9 bases lay between the germline ends. Germline V lookup: CDR1 SNHLY, CDR2 FYNNEI. The CDR3 sequence: CASRGSWNTEAFF. In DNA, the CDR3 is TGTGCCAGCAGGGGTAGTTGGAACACTGAAGCTTTCTTT.

The genes are TRBV30 and TRBJ1-1; tentative D call: TRBD1 (6 bases). This CDR3 region has 14 residues. Germline V gene lookup returns CDR1 GTSNPN and CDR2 SVGIG (reference sequence). V was clipped by 5 bases and J by 5 bases, with 18 bases between them. DNA for the CDR3: TGTGCCTGGCAGTACCCAGGGGATTGGACTGAAGCTTTCTTT. Amino acid sequence: CAWQYPGDWTEAFF.

This clone was recorded once. The chain carries TRBV6-5 and TRBJ2-2; D is possibly TRBD1 (6 bases). Trimming removed 6 bases from V and 4 bases from J, with 12 bases in between. In germline, CDR1 is MNHEY, CDR2 SVGAGI. The CDR3 covers 14 residues. The CDR3 DNA follows: TGTGCCAGCAGACCCAGGGGAAGCACCGGGGAGCTGTTTTTT. Translation gives CASRPRGSTGELFF.

This clone was observed once. The chain joins TRBV13 to TRBJ2-7; D gene ambiguous. Trimming stripped 0 bases from V and 7 bases from J, with 13 bases between. Germline-derived CDR1 and CDR2 are PRHDT and FYEKMQ (reference sequence). This CDR3 is 14 amino acids long. The CDR3 loop reads CASSLGAVSTEQYF. CDR3 DNA: TGTGCCAGCAGCTTAGGGGCCGTCAGTACGGAGCAGTACTTC. Complete variable domain (other parts from reference TRBV13 and TRBJ2-7): AAGVIQSPRHLIKEKRETATLKCYPIPRHDTVYWYQQGPGQDPQFLISFYEKMQSDKGSIPDRFSAQQFSDYHSELNMSSLELGDSALYFCASSLGAVSTEQYFGPGTRLTVT.

The chain links TRBV20-1 to TRBJ2-1; D is unclear. The germline V gene has CDR1 DFQATT and CDR2 SNEGSKA (reference sequence). Trimming cost V 3 bases and J 2 bases, with 11 bases left between them. CDR3 length equals 14 residues. The DNA of the CDR3 is TGCAGTGCTAGTACCGACACAACCTACAATGAGCAGTTCTTC. It yields the protein CSASTDTTYNEQFF.

This sequence joins TRBV7-9 and TRBJ2-4, with 9 bases that match TRBD1. CDR1 is SEHNR, CDR2 FQNEAQ, per germline (reference sequence). This CDR3 contains 13 residues. J lost 9 bases, V lost 4 bases, and 4 bases had no gene match. This CDR3 is CASSSGTGPIQYF. Here the CDR3 DNA reads TGTGCCAGCAGCTCCGGGACAGGGCCCATTCAGTACTTC.

The chain is built from TRBV14 and TRBJ2-2; TRBD1 is a possible D gene (5 bases). This CDR3 region has 14 residues. The V end lost 3 bases, the J end lost 4 bases, and 9 bases lay between the germline ends. Germline V gene data show CDR1 as SGHDN and CDR2 as FVKESK. The CDR3 region is CASSQSRVTGELFF. The CDR3 nucleotides are TGTGCCAGCAGCCAGAGCAGGGTCACCGGGGAGCTGTTTTTT.

The genes are TRBV11-2 and TRBJ2-1; no firm D call. The germline gives CDR1 SGHAT, CDR2 FQNNGV. V was trimmed by 5 bases and J by 1 base, leaving 6 bases between them. The CDR3 runs to 13 residues. CDR3: CASSLSSYNEQFF. Here the CDR3 DNA reads TGTGCCAGCAGCCTAAGTTCCTACAATGAGCAGTTCTTC.

The rearrangement joins TRBV18 to TRBJ1-2, with TRBD1 matching over 9 bases. This CDR3 is built from 13 residues. Trimming removed 2 bases from V and 10 bases from J; junction bases left unmatched: 5. Germline CDR1 and CDR2: KGHSH and LQKENI. CDR3 DNA sequence: TGTGCCAGCTCACCAAGGACAGGGGAGGACTACACCTTC. Residues: CASSPRTGEDYTF.

This clone was seen once. The chain joins TRBV4-1 to TRBJ1-1; D gene uncertain. This CDR3 region has 16 residues. From germline, CDR1 is MGHRA and CDR2 YSYEKL. V shed 1 base and J shed 5 bases, with 17 bases lying between them. CDR3 sequence reads: CASSQGREGLRTEAFF. The DNA for the CDR3 is TGCGCCAGCAGCCAAGGGAGGGAGGGCTTGCGTACTGAAGCTTTCTTT.

V and J are TRBV18 and TRBJ1-1; D call uncertain. The CDR3 has 13 residues. V was pared by 4 bases and J by 1 base, with 7 bases between. CDR1 is KGHSH, CDR2 LQKENI, per germline. CDR3 in amino acids: CASSRETNTEAFF. The CDR3 DNA is TGTGCCAGCTCACGGGAAACGAACACTGAAGCTTTCTTT.

This clone was seen only once. V and J are TRBV3-1 (or the pseudogene TRBV3-2) and TRBJ1-3, with a tentative D call TRBD1 (5 bases). Germline CDR1 and CDR2: LGHDT and YNNKEL (reference sequence). This CDR3 has 16 amino acids. The V end lost 4 bases, the J end lost 8 bases, and 21 bases lay between the germline ends. The CDR3 reads CASSPGRQGRLHTIYF. In DNA form, the CDR3 reads TGTGCCAGCAGCCCCGGAAGGCAGGGCAGGCTTCACACCATATATTTT.

The chain uses TRBV19 and TRBJ1-5; no clear D gene. This CDR3 region has 12 residues. The V and J ends lost 8 bases and 1 base respectively, with 6 bases between them. Per germline, CDR1 LNHDA and CDR2 SQIVND (reference sequence). CDR3 amino acids: CASSLSNQPQHF. The CDR3 DNA follows: TGTGCCAGTTCTCTAAGCAATCAGCCCCAGCATTTT. Using reference TRBV19 and TRBJ1-5 for the parts outside the CDR3, the full variable domain is DGGITQSPKYLFRKEGQNVTLSCEQNLNHDAMYWYRQDPGQGLRLIYYSQIVNDFQKGDIAEGYSVSREKKESFPLTVTSAQKNPTAFYLCASSLSNQPQHFGDGTRLSIL.

As DNA, the CDR3 is TGTGCCAGCAGCTTCGGGACAGTCTATGGCTACACCTTC. Translation gives CASSFGTVYGYTF. This chain uses TRBV7-2 with TRBJ1-2; 7 bases fit TRBD1. CDR1 is SGHTA, CDR2 FQGNSA, per germline. V dropped 3 bases and J dropped 4; count of bases not matched to a gene: 2. This CDR3 region has 13 residues.

The count of this clone is one. The chain recombines TRBV6-5 with TRBJ1-1, with TRBD1 as a possible D gene (6 bases). This CDR3 region has 13 residues. In germline, CDR1 is MNHEY, CDR2 SVGAGI. V was trimmed by 6 bases and J by 1 base, leaving 9 bases between them. The CDR3 reads CASSRQENTEAFF. In DNA, the CDR3 is TGTGCCAGCAGCAGACAGGAGAACACTGAAGCTTTCTTT.

The chain couples TRBV12-3 or TRBV12-4 to TRBJ1-5; D remains unclear. CDR3 size: 12 residues. The V end lost 3 bases, the J end lost 4 bases, and 4 bases lay between the germline ends. The CDR3 loop is CASSLGNQPQHF. The CDR3 bases are TGTGCCAGCAGTTTGGGGAATCAGCCCCAGCATTTT.

This clone was counted only a few times. This chain connects TRBV28 to TRBJ2-7, with D tentatively TRBD1 (5 bases). Per the germline V gene, CDR1 is MDHEN and CDR2 is SYDVKM. V was pared by 3 bases and J by 1 base, with 10 bases between. This CDR3 region has 14 residues. CDR3 nucleotide sequence: TGTGCCAGCAGTTTCGGCAGGACATCCTACGAGCAGTACTTC. Translating gives CASSFGRTSYEQYF. The entire variable domain, with the rest obtained from reference TRBV28 and TRBJ2-7, is as follows: DVKVTQSSRYLVKRTGEKVFLECVQDMDHENMFWYRQDPGLGLRLIYFSYDVKMKEKGDIPEGYSVSREKKERFSLILESASTNQTSMYLCASSFGRTSYEQYFGPGTRLTVT.

V gene TRBV4-3 combines with J gene TRBJ1-3; unclear D gene. V lost 0 bases, J lost 0 bases, and 21 bases lay in between. The CDR3 is 20 residues long. Germline V lookup: CDR1 LGHNA, CDR2 YSLEER. The CDR3 is CASSQDLALASYYSGNTIYF. DNA for the CDR3: TGCGCCAGCAGCCAAGACCTAGCCCTAGCCAGTTACTACTCTGGAAACACCATATATTTT.

The chain has TRBV7-9 and TRBJ2-1; possibly TRBD1 or TRBD2 for D (5 bases each). This CDR3 contains 15 residues. Trimming left V 5 bases short and J 7 bases short, with 18 bases between. Germline V gene sequence: CDR1 SEHNR, CDR2 FQNEAQ (reference sequence). CDR3 DNA sequence: TGTGCCAGCAGCCCCTCCGGGGCAGGGTTAAATGAGCAGTTCTTC. This gives the protein CASSPSGAGLNEQFF.

This chain joins TRBV30 and TRBJ2-3; D not certain. CDR1 and CDR2 (germline): GTSNPN, SVGIG (reference sequence). Trimming cost V 5 bases and J 6 bases, with 9 bases left between them. This CDR3 has 11 amino acids. The CDR3 is CAWGLGDTQYF. The CDR3 nucleotides are TGTGCCTGGGGCCTTGGGGATACGCAGTATTTT.

The chain recombines TRBV5-4 with TRBJ1-1, with 7 bases matching TRBD1. Germline CDR1 and CDR2: SGHNT and YYREEE (reference sequence). The trim removed 7 bases at V and 4 bases at J, leaving 16 bases unmatched. This CDR3 spans 16 amino acids. The CDR3 loop reads CASYHDIGGVGTEAFF. In DNA, the CDR3 is TGTGCCAGCTATCACGACATAGGGGGCGTGGGCACTGAAGCTTTCTTT. The full variable domain, with the rest looked up from reference TRBV5-4 and TRBJ1-1, is ETGVTQSPTHLIKTRGQQVTLRCSSQSGHNTVSWYQQALGQGPQFIFQYYREEENGRGNFPPRFSGLQFPNYSSELNVNALELDDSALYLCASYHDIGGVGTEAFFGQGTRLTVV.

The chain uses TRBV7-8 and TRBJ1-2, with D possibly being TRBD1 (5 bases). The CDR3 has 16 amino acids. Trimming shortened V by 2 bases and J by 0 bases, and 13 bases separated the two germline ends. Germline V CDR1 and CDR2: SGHVS, FQNEAQ. The CDR3 is CASSLMIEQANYGYTF. DNA for the CDR3: TGTGCCAGCAGCTTAATGATTGAACAGGCTAACTATGGCTACACCTTC.

A single count supports this clone. The chain links TRBV12-5 to TRBJ1-2; the D is unclear. Germline assignment: CDR1 LGHNT and CDR2 FRNRAP. The V and J ends lost 6 bases and 6 bases respectively, with 2 bases between them. This CDR3 contains 9 residues. Here the CDR3 reads CASGNGYTF. The CDR3 DNA sequence: TGTGCTAGTGGCAATGGCTACACCTTC.

This clone was detected once. CDR3 sequence: CASSPPRTVNTEAFF. The DNA for the CDR3 is TGTGCCAGCTCACCACCTAGGACAGTGAACACTGAAGCTTTCTTT. The rearrangement joins TRBV18 to TRBJ1-1; perhaps TRBD1 as D (6 bases). The CDR3 is made up of 15 amino acids. Germline values: CDR1 KGHSH, CDR2 LQKENI. Trimming removed 0 bases from V and 0 bases from J, with 8 bases in between.

The DNA for the CDR3 is TGTGCCAGCAGCTTACACCGACCCTCTGGAAACACCATATATTTT. Amino acid sequence: CASSLHRPSGNTIYF. The chain combines TRBV7-2 with TRBJ1-3; D gene ambiguous. The CDR3 has 15 residues. Germline V lookup: CDR1 SGHTA, CDR2 FQGNSA. With 2 bases removed from V and 0 bases from J, the gap between germline ends came to 8 bases.

The chain links TRBV27 to TRBJ2-7; D is perhaps TRBD1 (6 bases). CDR1 is MNHEY, CDR2 SMNVEV, per germline (reference sequence). The V end was cut by 2 bases, the J end by 0 bases, with 11 bases between. The CDR3 sequence is 15 residues long. The CDR3 reads CASSLRTARSYEQYF. The DNA for the CDR3 is TGTGCCAGCAGTTTAAGGACAGCGCGCTCCTACGAGCAGTACTTC.

The chain recombines TRBV7-2 with TRBJ2-2; D is undetermined. The CDR3 contains 15 residues. Trimming took 4 bases from V and 3 from J, leaving 12 bases between them. Germline lookup yields CDR1 SGHTA and CDR2 FQGNSA. CDR3 protein: CASSSTVSYTGELFF. The CDR3 nucleotides are TGTGCCAGCAGCTCCACCGTTAGCTACACCGGGGAGCTGTTTTTT.

The rearrangement links TRBV7-9 to TRBJ2-7, with 9 bases lining up with TRBD1. V shed 5 bases and J 3 bases; nucleotides not matched to a gene: 8. Per germline, CDR1 SEHNR and CDR2 FQNEAQ (reference sequence). The CDR3 runs to 15 residues. In DNA form, the CDR3 reads TGTGCCAGCAGCCCTAAGGACAGGGGATTCTACGAGCAGTACTTC. This gives the protein CASSPKDRGFYEQYF.

The V gene is TRBV7-3, the J gene TRBJ2-3, with a possible D match to TRBD2 (6 bases). V shed 1 base and J shed 1 base, with 9 bases lying between them. The germline V gene has CDR1 SGHTA and CDR2 FQGTGA. The CDR3 covers 15 residues. The CDR3 DNA is TGTGCCAGCAGCTTAAGCGGGATTCGCACAGATACGCAGTATTTT. As protein: CASSLSGIRTDTQYF.